The entry that follows covers one T cell receptor beta chain sequence. The antigen it binds to is not known. Base qualities are missing; no much larger clone stands one base away. The sample's treatment or condition label, in plain terms: allogeneic hematopoietic cell transplantation with graft depleted of TCRalphabeta T cells and CD19 B cells. Transplant recipients were children who received TCRalphabeta/CD19-depleted allogeneic hematopoietic cell grafts. The library was built by means of PCR. Sequenced using an Illumina HiSeq 2500. TCR library preparation used molecular barcoding, with unique molecular identifiers applied to normalize quantification of the TCRbeta repertoire. The public reads were run again by TCRdb, first through fastp at Q25 and then through MiXCR, and only productive beta chains were kept. Each entry merges the rows of one CDR3 protein and shows their most common DNA and genes. For this sample the table gives 500,000 to 650,000 distinct CDR3 sequences, of which 10% to 15% were detected only once. The ten largest clones capture 2.2% of the sample.

The entry originates in a study of T-cell reconstitution after alpha-beta-depleted transplantation in children listed by TCRdb under 2016. With respect to the entire study: Using TCR repertoire profiling, the study quantitatively followed how T-cell immune reconstitution unfolded in children after TCRalphabeta/CD19-depleted allogeneic hematopoietic cell transplantation. Paper-wide results and their limitations: Over the following months the frequencies of hyperexpanded clones went down, and after one year T-cell counts and TCRbeta diversity were mostly credited to newly produced T cells. The apparently early recovery of alphabetaT-cell counts about two months after transplant reportedly depended on only several hundred rapidly expanded clones that came from non-depleted graft cells. In some patients, the high TCRbeta diversity seen at day 60 was put down to recipient T cells and intrathymic progenitors that had survived conditioning.

The germline V gene (reference sequence) sets CDR1 to DFQATT and CDR2 to SNEGSKA. V ends up 0 bases short and J 2 bases short, with an unmatched junction base count of 19. The CDR3 runs 19 amino acids, cysteine and phenylalanine included. Only CDR3 DNA remains: 57 bases, in frame from the first base. Sequenced material: PBMCs, mostly from graft donor cells, taken 360 days after TCRalphabeta/CD19-depleted stem cell transplant. The TCR originated in a male patient aged 10-17 years who had a stem cell transplant for acute myeloid leukemia, so the T cells may come from the graft donor. Recombination connected TRBV20-1 to TRBJ2-7, with 7 bases in between that match TRBD1. The CDR3 protein is CSARDRQGSTLTLPYEQYF. The sequence in DNA is TGCAGTGCTAGAGACCGACAGGGAAGCACACTCACCTTGCCCTACGAGCAGTACTTC.